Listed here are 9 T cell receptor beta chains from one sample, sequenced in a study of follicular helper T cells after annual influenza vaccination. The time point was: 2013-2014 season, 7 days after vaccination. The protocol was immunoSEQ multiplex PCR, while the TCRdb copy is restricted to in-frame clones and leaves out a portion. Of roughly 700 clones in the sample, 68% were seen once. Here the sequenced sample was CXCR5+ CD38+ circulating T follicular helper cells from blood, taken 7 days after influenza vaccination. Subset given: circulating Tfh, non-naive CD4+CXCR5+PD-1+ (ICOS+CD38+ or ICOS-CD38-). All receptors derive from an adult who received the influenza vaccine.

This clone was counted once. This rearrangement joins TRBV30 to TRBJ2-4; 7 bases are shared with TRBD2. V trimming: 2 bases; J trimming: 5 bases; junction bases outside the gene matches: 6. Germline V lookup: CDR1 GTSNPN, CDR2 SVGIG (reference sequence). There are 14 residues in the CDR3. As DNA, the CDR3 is TGTGCCTGGAGTAGGAGCGGGGCCCAAAACATTCAGTACTTC. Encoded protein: CAWSRSGAQNIQYF.

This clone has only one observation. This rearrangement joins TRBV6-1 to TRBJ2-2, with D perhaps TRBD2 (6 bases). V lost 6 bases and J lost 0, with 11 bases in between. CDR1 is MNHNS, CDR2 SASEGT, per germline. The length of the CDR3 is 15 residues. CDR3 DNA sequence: TGTGCCAGCAGGCCCGGGACTGCGAACACCGGGGAGCTGTTTTTT. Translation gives CASRPGTANTGELFF.

CDR3 DNA sequence: TGTGCCAGTCCGGCGGGGGGAGTGAACACTGAAGCTTTCTTT. This codes for CASPAGGVNTEAFF. The rearrangement uses TRBV6-9 and TRBJ1-1, with D perhaps TRBD1 (5 bases). V was trimmed by 9 bases and J by 0 bases, leaving 14 bases between them. The CDR3 is 14 residues long. The germline V gene has CDR1 MNHGY and CDR2 SVAAGI.

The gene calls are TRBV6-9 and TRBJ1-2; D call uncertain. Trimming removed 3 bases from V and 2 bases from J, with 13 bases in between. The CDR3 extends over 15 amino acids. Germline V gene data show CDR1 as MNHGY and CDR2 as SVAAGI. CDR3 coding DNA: TGTGCCAGCAGTTACTCCGCCGGGATCAACTATGGCTACACCTTC. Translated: CASSYSAGINYGYTF.

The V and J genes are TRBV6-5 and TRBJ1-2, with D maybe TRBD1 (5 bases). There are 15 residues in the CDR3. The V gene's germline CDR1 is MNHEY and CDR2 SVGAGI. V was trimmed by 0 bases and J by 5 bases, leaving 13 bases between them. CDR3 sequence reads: CASSYSRVRGYGYTF. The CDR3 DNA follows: TGTGCCAGCAGTTACTCCAGGGTAAGAGGATATGGCTACACCTTC.

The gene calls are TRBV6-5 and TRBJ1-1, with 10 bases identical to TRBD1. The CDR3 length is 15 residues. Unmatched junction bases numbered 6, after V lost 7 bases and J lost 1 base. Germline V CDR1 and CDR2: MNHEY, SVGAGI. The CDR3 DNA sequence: TGTGCCAGCATTCCTAGGACAGGGGGGAACACTGAAGCTTTCTTT. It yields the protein CASIPRTGGNTEAFF.

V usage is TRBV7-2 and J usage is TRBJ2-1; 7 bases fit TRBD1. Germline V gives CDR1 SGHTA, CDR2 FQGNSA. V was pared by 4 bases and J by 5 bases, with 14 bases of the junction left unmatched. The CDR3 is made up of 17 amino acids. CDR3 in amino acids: CASSWVPGQYFNNEQFF. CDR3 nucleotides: TGTGCCAGCAGCTGGGTTCCGGGACAGTACTTCAACAATGAGCAGTTCTTC.

The CDR3 loop is CASSLNTNTEAFF. DNA for the CDR3: TGTGCCAGCAGCTTGAACACGAACACTGAAGCTTTCTTT. This chain joins TRBV5-5 and TRBJ1-1; no clear D. This CDR3 region has 13 residues. Deletions cut 1 base from V and 1 base from J, with 5 bases between. Germline values: CDR1 SGHKS, CDR2 YYEKEE (reference sequence).

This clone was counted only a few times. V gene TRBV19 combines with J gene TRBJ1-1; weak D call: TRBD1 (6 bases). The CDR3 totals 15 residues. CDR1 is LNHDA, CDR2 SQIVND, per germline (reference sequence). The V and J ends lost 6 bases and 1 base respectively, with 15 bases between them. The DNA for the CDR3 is TGTGCCAGTAGGGGGGGACATACAAAGAACACTGAAGCTTTCTTT. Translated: CASRGGHTKNTEAFF. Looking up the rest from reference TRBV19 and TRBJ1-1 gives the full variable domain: DGGITQSPKYLFRKEGQNVTLSCEQNLNHDAMYWYRQDPGQGLRLIYYSQIVNDFQKGDIAEGYSVSREKKESFPLTVTSAQKNPTAFYLCASRGGHTKNTEAFFGQGTRLTVV.